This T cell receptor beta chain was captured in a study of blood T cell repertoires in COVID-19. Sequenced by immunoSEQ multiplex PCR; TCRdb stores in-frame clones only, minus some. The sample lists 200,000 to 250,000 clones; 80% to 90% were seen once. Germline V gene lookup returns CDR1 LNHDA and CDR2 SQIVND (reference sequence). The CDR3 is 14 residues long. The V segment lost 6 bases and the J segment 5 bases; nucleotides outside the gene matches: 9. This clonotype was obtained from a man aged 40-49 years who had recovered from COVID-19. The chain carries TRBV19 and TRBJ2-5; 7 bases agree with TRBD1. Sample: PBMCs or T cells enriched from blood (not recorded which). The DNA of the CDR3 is TGTGCCAGTAGCCCAGGACAGGTGTACGAGACCCAGTACTTC. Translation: CASSPGQVYETQYF.